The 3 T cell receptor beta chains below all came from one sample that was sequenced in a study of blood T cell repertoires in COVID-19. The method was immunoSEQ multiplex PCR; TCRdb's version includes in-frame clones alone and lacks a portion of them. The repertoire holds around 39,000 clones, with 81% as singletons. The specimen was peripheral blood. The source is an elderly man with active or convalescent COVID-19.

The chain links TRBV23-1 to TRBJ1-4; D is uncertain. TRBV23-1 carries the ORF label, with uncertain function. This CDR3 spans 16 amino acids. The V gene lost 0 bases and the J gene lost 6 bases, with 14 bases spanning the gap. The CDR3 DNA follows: TGCGCCAGCAGTCAATCTCTCCGAATTCAGGATGAAAAACTGTTTTTT. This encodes CASSQSLRIQDEKLFF.

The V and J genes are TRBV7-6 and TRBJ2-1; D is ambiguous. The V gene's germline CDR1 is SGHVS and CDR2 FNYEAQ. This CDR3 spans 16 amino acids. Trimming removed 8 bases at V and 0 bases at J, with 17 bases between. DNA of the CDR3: TGTGCCAGCGCTGGCGGCCTCTTAAGCTCCTACAATGAGCAGTTCTTC. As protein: CASAGGLLSSYNEQFF.

CDR3 coding DNA: TGTGCCTGGAGTGTTCGAGGAGCGTCTCGATCCTACGAGCAGTACTTC. Protein: CAWSVRGASRSYEQYF. V and J are TRBV30 and TRBJ2-7; D remains unclear. V lost 0 bases to trimming and J lost 1 base, with 16 bases between them. Germline CDR1 is GTSNPN and CDR2 is SVGIG (reference sequence). The CDR3 sequence is 16 residues long.